The entry below describes one T cell receptor beta chain. This specimen belongs to a study of cytomegalovirus exposure and HLA in healthy donors. Germline assignment: CDR1 SEHNR and CDR2 FQNEAQ (reference sequence). Trimming pared 5 bases from V and 9 bases from J, leaving 13 bases between. The CDR3 runs to 12 residues. 60 Vbeta and 13 Jbeta primers were used in PCR. TCRdb's table, derived via immunoSEQ multiplex PCR, lists solely in-frame clones and lacks some. Of under 300,000 clones listed, 80% to 85% are singletons. This chain joins TRBV7-9 and TRBJ1-1; D might be TRBD1 (6 bases). Sequenced: PBMCs. This TCR was recovered from a woman aged 55-70 years in good health and CMV-seropositive. CDR3 bases: TGTGCCAGCAGCCAGGGACAAGTGAAAGCTTTCTTT. Amino acid sequence: CASSQGQVKAFF.